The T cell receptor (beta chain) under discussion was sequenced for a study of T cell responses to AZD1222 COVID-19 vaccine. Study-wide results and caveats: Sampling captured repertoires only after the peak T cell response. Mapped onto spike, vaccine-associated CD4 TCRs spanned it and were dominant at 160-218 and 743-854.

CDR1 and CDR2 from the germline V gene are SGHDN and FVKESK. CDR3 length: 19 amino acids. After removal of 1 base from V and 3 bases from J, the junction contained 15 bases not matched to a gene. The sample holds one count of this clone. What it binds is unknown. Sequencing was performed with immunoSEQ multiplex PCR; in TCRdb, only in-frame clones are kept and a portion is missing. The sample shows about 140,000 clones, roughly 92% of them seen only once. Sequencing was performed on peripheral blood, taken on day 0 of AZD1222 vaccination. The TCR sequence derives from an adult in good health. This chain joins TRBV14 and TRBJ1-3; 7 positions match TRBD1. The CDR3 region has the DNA TGTGCCAGCAGCCAAGGTAGACTTAAGGACAGGAGAAATGGAAACACCATATATTTT. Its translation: CASSQGRLKDRRNGNTIYF.